The 20 T cell receptor beta chains given below trace back to one sample, sequenced in a study of T cell responses to AZD1222 COVID-19 vaccine. TCRdb's copy holds only in-frame clones and misses some; the assay was immunoSEQ multiplex PCR. The table lists roughly 120,000 clones, around 90% of them singletons. The starting material was peripheral blood, obtained on day 0 of AZD1222 vaccination. The receptor set was obtained from an adult in good health.

The chain couples TRBV12-5 to TRBJ1-1; possibly TRBD1 for D (5 bases). This CDR3 region has 14 residues. The germline V gene encodes CDR1 LGHNT and CDR2 FRNRAP. Trimming left V 6 bases short and J 13 bases short, with 24 bases between. For the CDR3, the DNA is TGTGCTAGTGGCCGGAGTACCCAGGGATCGGAGCTTTTCTTT. It encodes CASGRSTQGSELFF.

This clone was seen just once. The V call is TRBV7-9, the J call TRBJ1-5; D is uncertain. Germline V gene lookup returns CDR1 SEHNR and CDR2 FQNEAQ (reference sequence). The CDR3 contains 14 residues. V was trimmed by 5 bases and J by 1 base, leaving 9 bases between them. The DNA of the CDR3 is TGTGCCAGCAGCCCGGTGGTGAGCAATCAGCCCCAGCATTTT. The encoded protein is CASSPVVSNQPQHF.

This chain uses TRBV4-1 with TRBJ1-5; D perhaps matches TRBD1 (5 bases). Per germline, CDR1 MGHRA and CDR2 YSYEKL. The length of the CDR3 is 12 residues. V was trimmed by 4 bases and J by 11 bases, leaving 12 bases between them. CDR3 sequence: CASSPDPGAQHF. The DNA of the CDR3 is TGCGCCAGCAGCCCCGATCCGGGGGCCCAGCATTTT.

The chain is built from TRBV30 and TRBJ2-2; D ambiguous. The germline V gene encodes CDR1 GTSNPN and CDR2 SVGIG (reference sequence). V lost 4 bases to trimming and J lost 4 bases, with 10 bases between them. This CDR3 is built from 13 residues. The CDR3 coding sequence is TGTGCCTGGAACAAAGGTAGCACCGGGGAGCTGTTTTTT. Its translation is CAWNKGSTGELFF.

V and J are TRBV7-3 and TRBJ2-2; D may match TRBD1 or TRBD2 (5 bases each). The CDR3 is 13 amino acids. V lost 4 bases, J lost 7 bases, and 10 bases lay in between. Germline CDR1 SGHTA, CDR2 FQGTGA. CDR3 sequence: CASSWGSGGELFF. The CDR3 nucleotides read TGTGCCAGCAGCTGGGGGAGCGGCGGGGAGCTGTTTTTT.

The J gene is TRBJ1-4, the V gene TRBV6-5; 8 positions match TRBD1. Germline CDR1 reads MNHEY; CDR2 reads SVGAGI. CDR3 length equals 16 residues. V dropped 3 bases and J dropped 7; count of bases not matched to a gene: 10. CDR3 amino acids: CASSYGLGGQVEKLFF. In DNA, the CDR3 is TGTGCCAGCAGTTATGGATTGGGGGGACAGGTTGAAAAACTGTTTTTT.

V gene TRBV11-2 combines with J gene TRBJ1-2; 8 bases match TRBD1. CDR3 length: 15 residues. Trimming cost V 3 bases and J 6 bases; bases outside gene matches: 9. Germline V CDR1 and CDR2: SGHAT, FQNNGV. This chain's CDR3 is CASSLSTTGGHGYTF. As DNA, the CDR3 is TGTGCCAGCAGCTTGAGTACCACAGGGGGACATGGCTACACCTTC.

V gene TRBV9 combines with J gene TRBJ2-2; no clear D gene. The CDR3 contains 13 residues. Germline assignment: CDR1 SGDLS and CDR2 YYNGEE. V gave up 6 bases and J gave up 5 bases, with 11 bases separating them. The CDR3 DNA reads as TGTGCCAGCAATACGGGTAGAACCGGGGAGCTGTTTTTT. This gives the protein CASNTGRTGELFF.

J is TRBJ2-1 and V is TRBV30; the match to TRBD2 covers 9 bases. Trimming cost V 5 bases and J 7 bases; bases outside gene matches: 9. Germline assignment: CDR1 GTSNPN and CDR2 SVGIG (reference sequence). The CDR3 runs 14 residues. The CDR3 bases are TGTGCCTGGGACGTCTTTAGCGGGGGTAATGAGCAGTTCTTC. Its translation is CAWDVFSGGNEQFF. Using reference TRBV30 and TRBJ2-1 for the parts outside the CDR3, the full variable domain is SQTIHQWPATLVQPVGSPLSLECTVEGTSNPNLYWYRQAAGRGLQLLFYSVGIGQISSEVPQNLSASRPQDRQFILSSKKLLLSDSGFYLCAWDVFSGGNEQFFGPGTRLTVL.

This rearrangement joins TRBV6-6 to TRBJ2-7; 8 bases line up with TRBD2. J lost 4 bases, V lost 6 bases, and 11 bases had no gene match. Germline V gene data show CDR1 as MNHNY and CDR2 as SVGAGI (reference sequence). This CDR3 comprises 15 residues. The CDR3 sequence is CASSERGGPPYEQYF. CDR3 sequence (DNA): TGTGCCAGCAGCGAACGGGGGGGCCCGCCTTACGAGCAGTACTTC.

The rearrangement uses TRBV28 and TRBJ2-7; 7 bases align to TRBD1. The CDR3 runs 13 residues. The germline V gene encodes CDR1 MDHEN and CDR2 SYDVKM. The ends lost 2 bases at V and 4 bases at J; junction bases unmatched: 2. CDR3 sequence (DNA): TGTGCCAGCAGTTTACAGACAGGGTACGAGCAGTACTTC. Translation gives CASSLQTGYEQYF.

This chain uses TRBV9 with TRBJ1-1; 7 bases map to TRBD1. The CDR3 runs to 15 residues. V was clipped by 0 bases and J by 1 base; unmatched bases: 3. CDR1 and CDR2 (germline): SGDLS, YYNGEE. CDR3 bases: TGTGCCAGCAGCGTAGAGCAGGGGGGGAACACTGAAGCTTTCTTT. Translated, it gives CASSVEQGGNTEAFF. The whole variable domain, remainder taken from reference TRBV9 and TRBJ1-1, is DSGVTQTPKHLITATGQRVTLRCSPRSGDLSVYWYQQSLDQGLQFLIQYYNGEERAKGNILERFSAQQFPDLHSELNLSSLELGDSALYFCASSVEQGGNTEAFFGQGTRLTVV.

The V and J genes are TRBV5-1 and TRBJ2-5; D unresolved. The CDR3 length is 14 residues. Germline V CDR1 and CDR2: SGHRS, YFSETQ. Trimming removed 0 bases at V and 4 bases at J, with 10 bases between. CDR3 amino acids: CASSLDVGAETQYF. CDR3 bases: TGCGCCAGCAGCTTGGATGTAGGCGCAGAGACCCAGTACTTC.

The chain has TRBV7-9 and TRBJ1-5; D may be TRBD1 (5 bases). V gave up 2 bases and J gave up 6 bases, with 14 bases separating them. CDR1 SEHNR and CDR2 FQNEAQ come from the germline V gene (reference sequence). The CDR3 runs 15 residues. CDR3 sequence: CASSLWAGQGQPQHF. CDR3 bases: TGTGCCAGCAGCTTATGGGCAGGGCAGGGTCAGCCCCAGCATTTT.

CDR3 protein: CASSLVQREGAQYF. Written as DNA, the CDR3 is TGTGCCAGCAGCTTAGTCCAGCGGGAGGGTGCCCAGTACTTC. The chain recombines TRBV11-2 with TRBJ2-5; 10 nucleotides line up with TRBD2. Germline trimming cut 1 base from V and 9 bases from J; bases unmatched to any gene: 5. CDR1 and CDR2 from the germline V gene are SGHAT and FQNNGV. This CDR3 has 14 residues.

V gene TRBV30 combines with J gene TRBJ1-6, with D perhaps TRBD1 (5 bases). CDR3 size: 11 residues. In germline, CDR1 is GTSNPN, CDR2 SVGIG (reference sequence). Trimming took 8 bases from V and 10 from J, leaving 12 bases between them. The CDR3 DNA reads TGTGCCGAAGGGACGGCCTCACCCCTCCACTTT. Protein sequence: CAEGTASPLHF. Variable domain in full (rest from reference TRBV30 and TRBJ1-6): SQTIHQWPATLVQPVGSPLSLECTVEGTSNPNLYWYRQAAGRGLQLLFYSVGIGQISSEVPQNLSASRPQDRQFILSSKKLLLSDSGFYLCAEGTASPLHFGNGTRLTVT.

This clone was observed once. The chain couples TRBV30 to TRBJ1-4; D is unresolved. V shed 1 base and J shed 4 bases, with 10 bases lying between them. Germline V gene sequence: CDR1 GTSNPN, CDR2 SVGIG (reference sequence). The CDR3 contains 14 residues. CDR3 DNA: TGTGCCTGGAGTGGTAACAGCCTTAATGAAAAACTGTTTTTT. It specifies CAWSGNSLNEKLFF.

This rearrangement joins TRBV6-6 to TRBJ1-2; D is uncertain. Trimming stripped 4 bases from V and 1 base from J, with 10 bases between. This CDR3 region has 14 residues. Germline lookup yields CDR1 MNHNY and CDR2 SVGAGI (reference sequence). In nucleotides, the CDR3 is TGTGCCAGCAGTTCCCGGGAAGATAACTATGGCTACACCTTC. It translates to CASSSREDNYGYTF.

This chain connects TRBV7-3 to TRBJ1-2; 10 bases agree with TRBD1. Trimming took 5 bases from V and 8 from J; bases not matched to a gene: 11. Looked up from germline, CDR1 is SGHTA and CDR2 is FQGTGA. CDR3 length: 15 residues. CDR3 protein: CASSRGDRGAGGYTF. For the CDR3, the DNA is TGTGCCAGCAGCCGAGGGGACAGGGGAGCAGGAGGCTACACCTTC.

This chain links TRBV4-1 with TRBJ1-1; TRBD1 aligns across 7 bases. V trimming: 3 bases; J trimming: 1 base; junction bases outside the gene matches: 5. This CDR3 has 15 amino acids. Germline V gene lookup returns CDR1 MGHRA and CDR2 YSYEKL. DNA of the CDR3: TGCGCCAGCAGCCATGAAGACAGGGCGAACACTGAAGCTTTCTTT. Translated: CASSHEDRANTEAFF.